The clone carrying this T cell receptor beta chain was found many times. The V segment lost 3 bases and the J segment 0 bases; nucleotides outside the gene matches: 2. There are 14 residues in the CDR3. Germline CDR1 is DFQATT and CDR2 is SNEGSKA (reference sequence). The sample is drawn from a study of metastatic and nonmetastatic thyroid tumors. Patients underwent thyroid surgery, and none had received any treatment before it. TCRdb reprocessed the PCR reads via MiXCR. The data show 42,000 or so clones, under 20% seen once. What was sequenced was tumor tissue. The rearrangement uses TRBV20-1 and TRBJ2-1, with 7 bases that match TRBD2. This TCR derives from a female donor with papillary thyroid cancer or a benign thyroid nodule (not recorded which). Some clones in this sample may be carry-over from other donors' samples. The CDR3 loop is CSASGRYSYNEQFF. CDR3 in DNA: TGCAGTGCTAGCGGGAGGTACTCCTACAATGAGCAGTTCTTC.